The 8 T cell receptor beta chains reported below all come from one sample, sequenced in a study of blood T cell repertoires in COVID-19. Using immunoSEQ multiplex PCR, the repertoire was profiled, and TCRdb retains in-frame clones only, with some absent. The table has under 200,000 clones, less than 85% seen once. Sample: peripheral blood. These receptor sequences come from a woman between 55 and 75 years old with COVID-19, enrolled during active disease.

The chain links TRBV6-6 to TRBJ2-1; 7 nucleotides line up with TRBD1. The CDR3 contains 15 residues. V trimming: 2 bases; J trimming: 0 bases; junction bases outside the gene matches: 1. In germline, CDR1 is MNHNY, CDR2 SVGAGI (reference sequence). CDR3 nucleotides: TGTGCCAGCAGTTACGCAGGGGGCTCCTACAATGAGCAGTTCTTC. The encoded protein is CASSYAGGSYNEQFF.

This chain uses TRBV5-1 with TRBJ2-3; weak D call: TRBD2 (6 bases). Between the trimmed V and J ends, which lost 0 bases and 5 bases, there was a span of 13 bases. The CDR3 has 15 amino acids. Per germline, CDR1 SGHRS and CDR2 YFSETQ. The CDR3 nucleotides are TGCGCCAGCAGCTTGGATGGTGCGGAGGGAGATACGCAGTATTTT. It yields the protein CASSLDGAEGDTQYF.

The rearrangement links TRBV27 to TRBJ2-5, with a weak D call TRBD1 (5 bases). The V end was cut by 6 bases, the J end by 2 bases, with 16 bases between. The germline CDR1 and CDR2 sequences are MNHEY and SMNVEV (reference sequence). This CDR3 region has 15 residues. The CDR3 sequence is CASSVQRGPQETQYF. Here the CDR3 DNA reads TGTGCCAGCAGCGTACAAAGGGGTCCGCAAGAGACCCAGTACTTC.

V and J are TRBV5-1 and TRBJ1-2; possible D gene TRBD1, 6 bases. The CDR3 spans 16 residues. Per the germline V gene, CDR1 is SGHRS and CDR2 is YFSETQ. V was pared by 0 bases and J by 0 bases, with 12 bases between. The CDR3 DNA is TGCGCCAGCAGCTTGGGCAACAGGGTGGCTAACTATGGCTACACCTTC. Its protein is CASSLGNRVANYGYTF. Variable domain in full (rest from reference TRBV5-1 and TRBJ1-2): KAGVTQTPRYLIKTRGQQVTLSCSPISGHRSVSWYQQTPGQGLQFLFEYFSETQRNKGNFPGRFSGRQFSNSRSEMNVSTLELGDSALYLCASSLGNRVANYGYTFGSGTRLTVV.

This chain links TRBV12-3 or TRBV12-4 with TRBJ1-2, with a weak D call TRBD1 (5 bases). The CDR3 extends over 13 amino acids. Trimming removed 7 bases from V and 6 bases from J, with 15 bases in between. DNA for the CDR3: TGTGCCAGCATTCACCGGGGGTGGAATGGCTACACCTTC. It is translated as CASIHRGWNGYTF.

The chain's CDR3 is CASSRGLAGAYEQYF. The DNA for the CDR3 is TGTGCCAGTAGTAGAGGACTAGCGGGGGCATACGAGCAGTACTTC. This chain uses TRBV19 with TRBJ2-7; TRBD2 aligns across 13 bases. Germline lookup yields CDR1 LNHDA and CDR2 SQIVND (reference sequence). CDR3 length: 15 residues. J gave up 4 bases and V 4 bases, and 4 bases lay outside the gene matches.

V is TRBV21-1 and J is TRBJ2-1; TRBD2 was called by the table and not checked on the DNA. TRBV21-1 is tagged as a pseudogene. This CDR3 comprises 15 residues. CDR3 protein: CASSRGLSSYNEQFF. The CDR3 DNA reads TGTGCCAGCAGCCGTGGACTAAGCTCCTACAATGAGCAGTTCTTC.

This clone appeared a single time. The rearrangement uses TRBV7-3 and TRBJ1-1; D not resolved. V was trimmed by 3 bases and J by 0 bases, leaving 5 bases between them. Germline loops: CDR1 SGHTA, CDR2 FQGTGA. This CDR3 comprises 13 residues. The CDR3 DNA sequence: TGTGCCAGCAGCTTCCAGATGAACACTGAAGCTTTCTTT. Its protein product is CASSFQMNTEAFF. Looking up the rest from reference TRBV7-3 and TRBJ1-1 gives the full variable domain: GAGVSQTPSNKVTEKGKYVELRCDPISGHTALYWYRQSLGQGPEFLIYFQGTGAADDSGLPNDRFFAVRPEGSVSTLKIQRTERGDSAVYLCASSFQMNTEAFFGQGTRLTVV.